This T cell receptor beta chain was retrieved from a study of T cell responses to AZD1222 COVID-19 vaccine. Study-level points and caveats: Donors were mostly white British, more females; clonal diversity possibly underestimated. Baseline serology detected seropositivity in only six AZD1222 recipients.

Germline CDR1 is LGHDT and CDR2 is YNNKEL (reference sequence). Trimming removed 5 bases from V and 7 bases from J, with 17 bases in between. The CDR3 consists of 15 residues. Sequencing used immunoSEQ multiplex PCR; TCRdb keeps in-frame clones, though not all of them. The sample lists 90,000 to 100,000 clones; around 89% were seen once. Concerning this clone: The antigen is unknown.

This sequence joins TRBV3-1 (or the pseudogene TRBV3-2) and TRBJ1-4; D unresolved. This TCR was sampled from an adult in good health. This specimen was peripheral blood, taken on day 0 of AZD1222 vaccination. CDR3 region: CASSYKIKRGEKLFF. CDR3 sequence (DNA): TGTGCCAGCAGCTATAAGATCAAGCGGGGTGAAAAACTGTTTTTT.